The present entry profiles one TCR beta chain with its context. Its specificity is unknown. The length of the CDR3 is 14 residues. Germline values: CDR1 SGHRS, CDR2 YFSETQ. Trimming at V came to 1 base and at J to 6 bases, leaving 6 bases not matched to a gene. Produced via immunoSEQ multiplex PCR; TCRdb's table is partial and in-frame only. The sample lists 100,000 to 150,000 clones, around 84% seen once, with roughly 12% in the top ten. The data were obtained in a study of T cell responses to AZD1222 COVID-19 vaccine. Study-level background: Pooled in the analysis were second doses at about 4 or about 12 weeks. Points from the study as a whole: Spike-specific TCR breadth and depth rose after two AZD1222 doses. Clonal diversity may have been underestimated in mostly white British donors. Nearly half of spike-specific TCRs reportedly target unmutated variant regions.

This chain connects TRBV5-1 to TRBJ1-1; 7 bases agree with TRBD1. The source of this sequence is an adult in good health. Sequenced here: peripheral blood, sampled on day 0 of AZD1222 vaccination. The CDR3 nucleotides are TGCGCCAGCAGCTTGAGGTCAGGGGGGGCTGAAGCTTTCTTT. Its protein is CASSLRSGGAEAFF.